This T cell receptor beta chain was retrieved from a study of blood T cells in healthy people across ages. General study findings and limits: Across samples, TCR beta diversity tracked strongly with naive T cell percentage. Fewer expanded clones and more diversity marked long-lived versus aged donors.

The V and J ends lost 0 bases and 7 bases respectively, with 13 bases between them. The germline V gene encodes CDR1 SGHAT and CDR2 FQNNGV. CDR3 size: 15 residues. Using a J-beta primer mix together with a sample-barcoded 5' primer, a second PCR was run for about 6 to 11 cycles. Using its own MiXCR run on the 5' RACE reads, TCRdb lists one record per CDR3 protein. The sample contains some 700,000 distinct CDR3 sequences, approximately 22% of which appear only once. Of note for this clonotype: Its antigen is not known.

The chain uses TRBV11-2 and TRBJ2-1; a possible D gene is TRBD1 (5 bases). The sequence was obtained from a man aged 70-80 years in good health. The sequenced sample was blood. The CDR3 bases are TGTGCCAGCAGCTTAGATAGGGGCAAGTGGAATGAGCAGTTCTTC. Protein product: CASSLDRGKWNEQFF.